The clone carrying this T cell receptor beta chain occurred many times. Its antigen is unknown. The CDR3 covers 16 residues. Germline values: CDR1 MDHEN, CDR2 SYDVKM. V was shortened by 1 base and J by 1 base, with 13 bases between the two germline ends. The record originates from a study of T cell repertoires in cytomegalovirus infection. As for the study in general: It was the public TCR beta signatures that indicated both CMV infection and matching HLA type.

MiXCR was run by TCRdb on the reads, yielding one entry per CDR3 protein. This sample has 250,000 to 300,000 distinct CDR3 sequences, with over 8% found just once. The study's findings and limits: The ex vivo response was dominated by HLA-C-restricted CMV-specific TCR beta clonotypes. Carriage of CMV together with the relevant HLA was identifiable through cumulative public TCR beta family frequency.

This clonotype was sampled from a human donor in good health (CMV status not recorded). Some clones in this sample may be carry-over from other donors' samples. The sequencing input was PBMCs. V usage is TRBV28 and J usage is TRBJ2-5, with D maybe TRBD2 (5 bases). CDR3 nucleotides: TGTGCCAGCAGTTTATATCTTAGCGCGGCCCAAGAGACCCAGTACTTC. It yields the protein CASSLYLSAAQETQYF.